What follows are 2 T cell receptor beta chains derived from one specimen sequenced in a study of identical twins. TCRdb fed the 5' RACE reads into MiXCR, producing one record per CDR3 protein. This repertoire shows about 520,000 distinct CDR3 sequences, around 20% found once; its top ten account for roughly 0.91%. These records were also assigned to another study, of T cells expressing NK-cell markers.

The sequenced sample consisted of CD4+ T cells sorted from blood. These receptors were taken from a woman younger than 35 in good health.

The chain couples TRBV5-1 to TRBJ1-6; D uncertain. The CDR3 extends over 15 amino acids. The germline gives CDR1 SGHRS, CDR2 YFSETQ. V shed 0 bases and J shed 10 bases, with 14 bases lying between them. The CDR3 region is CASSLEGGLASPLHF. The DNA for the CDR3 is TGCGCCAGCAGCTTGGAAGGAGGTCTTGCCTCACCCCTCCACTTT.

V and J are TRBV6-5 and TRBJ1-1; 7 bases fit TRBD1. The CDR3 length is 14 residues. Trimming took 4 bases from V and 4 from J; bases not matched to a gene: 6. CDR1 MNHEY and CDR2 SVGAGI come from the germline V gene. In DNA form, the CDR3 reads TGTGCCAGCAGTTTTCTGACAGGGTTCACTGAAGCTTTCTTT. Translating it yields CASSFLTGFTEAFF.